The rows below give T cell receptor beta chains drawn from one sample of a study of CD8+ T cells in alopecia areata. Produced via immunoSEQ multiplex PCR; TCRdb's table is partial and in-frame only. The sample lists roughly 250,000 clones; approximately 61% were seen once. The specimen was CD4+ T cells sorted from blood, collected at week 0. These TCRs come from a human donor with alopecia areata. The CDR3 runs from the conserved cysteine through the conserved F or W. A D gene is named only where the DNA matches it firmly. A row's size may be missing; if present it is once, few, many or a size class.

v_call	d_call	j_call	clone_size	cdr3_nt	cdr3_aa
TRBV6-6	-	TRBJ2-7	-	TGTGCCAGCAGTACTGACGGCGGCTACGAGCAGTACTTC	CASSTDGGYEQYF
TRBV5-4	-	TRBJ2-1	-	TGTGCCAGCAGCCCAGGCGTACGGGGTAGCTCCTACAATGAGCAGTTCTTC	CASSPGVRGSSYNEQFF
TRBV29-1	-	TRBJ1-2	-	TGCAGCGTTCGGACCGGTGGCTACACCTTC	CSVRTGGYTF
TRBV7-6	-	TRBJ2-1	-	TGTGCCAGCAGCCTACGGTGGAATGAGCAGTTCTTC	CASSLRWNEQFF
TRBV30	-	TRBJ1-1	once	TGTGCCTGGGATCCCGTACAGGGACGTATGAACACTGAAGCTTTCTTT	CAWDPVQGRMNTEAFF
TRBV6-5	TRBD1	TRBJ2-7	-	TGTGCCAGCAGTAGGACAGGGTATTACGAGCAGTACTTC	CASSRTGYYEQYF
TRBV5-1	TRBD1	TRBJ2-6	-	TGCGCCAGCGGACAGGGGGCTAACGGGGCCAACGTCCTGACTTTC	CASGQGANGANVLTF
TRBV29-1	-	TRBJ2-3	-	TGCAGCGCCCGACTAGTAGATACGCAGTATTTT	CSARLVDTQYF
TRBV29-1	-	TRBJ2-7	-	TGCAGCGTTGTAACGGGGAACTCCTACGAGCAGTACTTC	CSVVTGNSYEQYF
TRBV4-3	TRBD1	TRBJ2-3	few	TGCGCCAGCAGCCAAGATGGGGCTAGGGGGCGGTCGGATACGCAGTATTTT	CASSQDGARGRSDTQYF
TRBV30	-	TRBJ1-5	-	TGTGCCCGGCCAAGACGGCTACTAAGGTCTGGGCCCCAGCATTTT	CARPRRLLRSGPQHF
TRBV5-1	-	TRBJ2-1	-	TGCGCCAGCAGCTTGTGGGGACTCAGTGACAATGAGCAGTTCTTC	CASSLWGLSDNEQFF
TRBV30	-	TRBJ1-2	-	TGTGCCTGGAGTGCAGGGCCTGGCTACACCTTC	CAWSAGPGYTF
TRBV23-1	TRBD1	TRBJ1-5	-	TGCGCCAGCAGTCAATCGCGGGCAGGGGGCTATAGCAATCAGCCCCAGCATTTT	CASSQSRAGGYSNQPQHF
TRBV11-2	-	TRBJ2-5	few	TGTGCCAGCAGCTTAGCGGGGGCCGGAGAGACCCAGTACTTC	CASSLAGAGETQYF
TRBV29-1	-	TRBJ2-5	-	TGCAGCGTTGAACAGGACTTCGAGACCCAGTACTTC	CSVEQDFETQYF
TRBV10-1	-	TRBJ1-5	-	TGCGCCAGCAGTGAGGGGGATCCTAGGGCGCCCCAGCATTTT	CASSEGDPRAPQHF
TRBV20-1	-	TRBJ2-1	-	TGCAGTGCTCCGAACTACGGTGAGCAGTTCTTC	CSAPNYGEQFF
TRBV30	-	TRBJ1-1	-	TGTGCCTGGAGGCCACAGGGGAACACTGAAGCTTTCTTT	CAWRPQGNTEAFF
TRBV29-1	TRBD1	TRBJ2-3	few	TGCAGCGTCCTGTCCGGGACAGGGGGAGATACGCAGTATTTT	CSVLSGTGGDTQYF
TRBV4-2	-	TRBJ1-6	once	TGTGCCAGCAGCCAAGATAGAGCACCCCTAGCCACCCTCCACTTT	CASSQDRAPLATLHF
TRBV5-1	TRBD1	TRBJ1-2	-	TGCGCCAGCAGCCCCGGGGACAGGAACTATGGCTACACCTTC	CASSPGDRNYGYTF
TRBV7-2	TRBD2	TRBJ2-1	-	TGTGCCAGCAGCTTTCGGACTAGCGGGGGCTATGAGCAGTTCTTC	CASSFRTSGGYEQFF
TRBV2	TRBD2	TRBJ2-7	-	TGTGCCAGCAGGGCGGGACTAGCGGGGGGACCATCCTCCTACGAGCAGTACTTC	CASRAGLAGGPSSYEQYF
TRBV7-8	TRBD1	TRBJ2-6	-	TGTGCCAGCAGCGCCACAGGGGGCCCGCTCTCTGGGGCCAACGTCCTGACTTTC	CASSATGGPLSGANVLTF
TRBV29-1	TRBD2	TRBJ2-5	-	TGCAGCGTAGCGGGGGGTCAAGAGACCCAGTACTTC	CSVAGGQETQYF